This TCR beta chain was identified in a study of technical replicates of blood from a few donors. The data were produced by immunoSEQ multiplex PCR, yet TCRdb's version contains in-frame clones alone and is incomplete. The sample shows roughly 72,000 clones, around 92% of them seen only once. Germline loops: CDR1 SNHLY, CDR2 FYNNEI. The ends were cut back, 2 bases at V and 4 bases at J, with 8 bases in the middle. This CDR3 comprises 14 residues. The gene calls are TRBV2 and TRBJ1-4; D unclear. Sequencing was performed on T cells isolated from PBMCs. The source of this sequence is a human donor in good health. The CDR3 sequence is CASSETISNEKLFF. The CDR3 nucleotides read TGTGCCAGCAGTGAAACGATCAGTAATGAAAAACTGTTTTTT.